This T cell receptor beta chain was sequenced during a study of blood T cell repertoires in COVID-19. Overall study: COVID-19 samples from acute and convalescent phases originated in the United States, Italy and Spain. Sources were T cells, B-cell-depleted T cells, or PBMCs; the material itself was cDNA or gDNA.

V was trimmed by 3 bases and J by 0 bases, leaving 6 bases between them. Looked up from germline, CDR1 is LNHDA and CDR2 is SQIVND (reference sequence). The CDR3 is 14 amino acids. How the authors handled the data: Quantification of nucleated cells was approximated via reference gene primer amplification. Assay used: immunoSEQ multiplex PCR; TCRdb lists only in-frame clones, some missing. V and J calls and clone size are given by that table; D and trimming were obtained from the DNA. The table records around 120,000 clones, 87% of them present only once. This receptor was taken from a human donor in a cohort sampled during active COVID-19. The sample consisted of peripheral blood. This chain uses TRBV19 with TRBJ1-3; no clear D gene. The CDR3 DNA follows: TGTGCCAGTAGTATCGGTAGCTCTGGAAACACCATATATTTT. It encodes CASSIGSSGNTIYF.